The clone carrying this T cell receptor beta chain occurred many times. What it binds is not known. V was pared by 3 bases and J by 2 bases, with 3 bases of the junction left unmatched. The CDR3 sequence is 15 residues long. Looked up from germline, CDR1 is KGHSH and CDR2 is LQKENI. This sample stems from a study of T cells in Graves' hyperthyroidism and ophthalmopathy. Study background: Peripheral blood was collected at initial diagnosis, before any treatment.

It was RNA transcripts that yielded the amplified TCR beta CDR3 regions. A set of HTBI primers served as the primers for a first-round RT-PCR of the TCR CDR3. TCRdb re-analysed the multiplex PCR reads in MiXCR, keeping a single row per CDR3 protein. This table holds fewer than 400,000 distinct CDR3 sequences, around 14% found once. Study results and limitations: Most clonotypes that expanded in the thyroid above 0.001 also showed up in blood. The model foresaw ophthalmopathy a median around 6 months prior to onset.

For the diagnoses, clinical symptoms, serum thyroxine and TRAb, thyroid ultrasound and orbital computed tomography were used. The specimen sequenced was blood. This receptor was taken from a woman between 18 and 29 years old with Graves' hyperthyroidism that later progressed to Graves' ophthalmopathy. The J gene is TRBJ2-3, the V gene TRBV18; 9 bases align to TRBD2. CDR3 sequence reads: CASSPSGRTTDTQYF. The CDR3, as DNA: TGTGCCAGCTCACCTAGCGGGAGAACCACAGATACGCAGTATTTT.